The next 8 T cell receptor beta chains were all read from a single sample in a study of cytomegalovirus exposure and HLA in healthy donors. Here immunoSEQ multiplex PCR was the method, and the copy in TCRdb shows in-frame clones only, minus some. The sample carries roughly 350,000 clones, around 86% recorded once. Source material: PBMCs. The receptor set was obtained from a woman aged 18-29 years in good health and CMV-seronegative.

This clone was counted once. This chain uses TRBV12-5 with TRBJ2-5; D is perhaps TRBD2 (6 bases). Germline V CDR1 and CDR2: LGHNT, FRNRAP. This CDR3 has 15 amino acids. The ends were cut back, 0 bases at V and 1 base at J, with 9 bases in the middle. The CDR3 DNA reads as TGTGCTAGTGGTTTGGTACTCGGGGGCCAAGAGACCCAGTACTTC. It specifies CASGLVLGGQETQYF. Full variable domain (rest looked up from reference TRBV12-5 and TRBJ2-5): DARVTQTPRHKVTEMGQEVTMRCQPILGHNTVFWYRQTMMQGLELLAYFRNRAPLDDSGMPKDRFSAEMPDATLATLKIQPSEPRDSAVYFCASGLVLGGQETQYFGPGTRLLVL.

The chain is built from TRBV29-1 and TRBJ1-2; 8 bases match TRBD1. Germline assignment: CDR1 SQVTM and CDR2 ANQGSEA. The CDR3 is made up of 16 amino acids. J lost 2 bases, V lost 7 bases, and 15 bases had no gene match. The CDR3 DNA reads as TGCAGCGCCGGAGCCGAGGACAGGGAGGGAAACTATGGCTACACCTTC. It specifies CSAGAEDREGNYGYTF.

The chain employs TRBV28 and TRBJ2-1, with 8 bases aligning to TRBD1. The CDR3 covers 15 residues. The V gene's germline CDR1 is MDHEN and CDR2 SYDVKM. Unmatched junction bases numbered 10, after V lost 6 bases and J lost 6 bases. The CDR3 here is CASRSTGGSGNEQFF. In DNA form, the CDR3 reads TGTGCCAGCAGATCCACAGGGGGTTCAGGCAATGAGCAGTTCTTC.

The chain employs TRBV6-1 and TRBJ2-7, with 16 positions matching TRBD2. There are 16 residues in the CDR3. Trimming removed 4 bases from V and 6 bases from J; junction bases left unmatched: 6. CDR1 is MNHNS and CDR2 is SASEGT in the germline V gene. CDR3 amino acids: CASSGGLAGGVLEQYF. The CDR3 DNA follows: TGTGCCAGCAGTGGGGGACTAGCGGGAGGGGTACTCGAGCAGTACTTC.

The chain is built from TRBV6-5 and TRBJ2-5; 8 bases are a match to TRBD2. There are 14 residues in the CDR3. Germline V gene data show CDR1 as MNHEY and CDR2 as SVGAGI. The V segment lost 6 bases and the J segment 5 bases; nucleotides outside the gene matches: 8. CDR3 region: CASRDSGNGETQYF. The CDR3 DNA reads TGTGCCAGCAGAGATAGCGGGAACGGGGAGACCCAGTACTTC.

The chain employs TRBV18 and TRBJ2-3; D is unclear. This CDR3 contains 13 residues. V shed 6 bases and J shed 2 bases, with 9 bases lying between them. CDR1 and CDR2 (germline): KGHSH, LQKENI. In DNA form, the CDR3 reads TGTGCCAGCTCGCGGATACTCACAGATACGCAGTATTTT. Translation gives CASSRILTDTQYF. Combining the CDR3 with reference TRBV18 and TRBJ2-3 gives the whole variable domain NAGVMQNPRHLVRRRGQEARLRCSPMKGHSHVYWYRQLPEEGLKFMVYLQKENIIDESGMPKERFSAEFPKEGPSILRIQQVVRGDSAAYFCASSRILTDTQYFGPGTRLTVL.

CDR3: CASSLAHRSYEQYF. The CDR3 DNA reads as TGCGCCAGCAGCTTGGCCCACAGATCCTACGAGCAGTACTTC. The chain joins TRBV5-1 to TRBJ2-7; no firm D call. Germline values: CDR1 SGHRS, CDR2 YFSETQ. This CDR3 is 14 amino acids long. Trimming left V 0 bases short and J 1 base short, with 8 bases between.

This clone was counted a few times. The genes are TRBV7-6 and TRBJ1-1; D is ambiguous. Trimming took 5 bases from V and 2 from J, leaving 9 bases between them. The germline V gene encodes CDR1 SGHVS and CDR2 FNYEAQ. This CDR3 region has 13 residues. CDR3 sequence: CASSRDYNTEAFF. Here the CDR3 DNA reads TGTGCCAGCAGCCGTGACTATAACACTGAAGCTTTCTTT.